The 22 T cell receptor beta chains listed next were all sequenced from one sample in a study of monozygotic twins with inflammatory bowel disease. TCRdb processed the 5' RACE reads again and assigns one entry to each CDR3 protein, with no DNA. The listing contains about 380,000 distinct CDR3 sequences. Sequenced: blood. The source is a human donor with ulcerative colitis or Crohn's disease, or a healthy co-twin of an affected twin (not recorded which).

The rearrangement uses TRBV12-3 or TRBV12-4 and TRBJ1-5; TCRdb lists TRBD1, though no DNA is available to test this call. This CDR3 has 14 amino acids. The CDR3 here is CASSFSGRHQPQHF.

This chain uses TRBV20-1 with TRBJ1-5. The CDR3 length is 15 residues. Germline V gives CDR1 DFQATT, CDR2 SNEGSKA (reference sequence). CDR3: CSARDTFSGSQPQHF.

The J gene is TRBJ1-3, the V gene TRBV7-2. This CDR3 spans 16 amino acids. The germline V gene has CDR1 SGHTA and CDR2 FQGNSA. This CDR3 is CASSLDTGWSGNTIYF.

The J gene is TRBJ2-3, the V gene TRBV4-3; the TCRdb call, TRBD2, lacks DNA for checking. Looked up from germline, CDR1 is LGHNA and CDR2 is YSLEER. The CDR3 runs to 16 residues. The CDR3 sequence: CASSHDLAGGAKTQYF.

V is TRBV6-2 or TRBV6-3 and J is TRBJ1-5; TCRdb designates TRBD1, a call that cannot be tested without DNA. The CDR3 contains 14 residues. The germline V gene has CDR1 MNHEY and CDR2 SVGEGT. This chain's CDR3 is CASSFWAQGQPQHF.

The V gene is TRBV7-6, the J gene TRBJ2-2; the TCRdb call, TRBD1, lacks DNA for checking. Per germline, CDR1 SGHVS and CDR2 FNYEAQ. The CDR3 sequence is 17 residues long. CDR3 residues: CASSFPAGQGTTGELFF.

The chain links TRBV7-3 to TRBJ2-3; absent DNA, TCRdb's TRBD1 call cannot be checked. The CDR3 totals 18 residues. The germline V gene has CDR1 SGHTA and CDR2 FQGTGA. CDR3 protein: CASSLSGTSIPRTDTQYF.

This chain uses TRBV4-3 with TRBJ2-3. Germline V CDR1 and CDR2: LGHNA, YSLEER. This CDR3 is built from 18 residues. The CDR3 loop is CASSQAVSLAASTDTQYF.

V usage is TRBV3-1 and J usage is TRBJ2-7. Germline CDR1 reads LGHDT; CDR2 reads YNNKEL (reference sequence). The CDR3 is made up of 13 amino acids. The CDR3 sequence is CASSQVLLYEQYF.

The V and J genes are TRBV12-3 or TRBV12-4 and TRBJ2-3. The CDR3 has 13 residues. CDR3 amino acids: CADGERGTDTQYF.

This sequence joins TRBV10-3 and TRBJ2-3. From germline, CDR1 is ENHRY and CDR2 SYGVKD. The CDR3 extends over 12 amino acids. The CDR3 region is CAISGDTDTQYF.

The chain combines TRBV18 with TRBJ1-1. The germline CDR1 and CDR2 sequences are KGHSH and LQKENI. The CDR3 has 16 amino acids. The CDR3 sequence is CASSPAGASMNTEAFF.

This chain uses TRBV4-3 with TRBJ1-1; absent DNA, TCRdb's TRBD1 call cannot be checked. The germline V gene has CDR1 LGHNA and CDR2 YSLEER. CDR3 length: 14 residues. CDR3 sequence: CASSQERGSSEAFF.

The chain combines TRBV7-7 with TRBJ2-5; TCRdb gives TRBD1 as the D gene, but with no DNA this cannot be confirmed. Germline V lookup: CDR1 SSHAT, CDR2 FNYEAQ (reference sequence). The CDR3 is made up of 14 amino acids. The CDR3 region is CAISGGPGYETQYF.

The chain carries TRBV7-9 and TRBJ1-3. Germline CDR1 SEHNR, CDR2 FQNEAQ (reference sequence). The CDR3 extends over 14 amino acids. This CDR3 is CASSEIRSGNTIYF.

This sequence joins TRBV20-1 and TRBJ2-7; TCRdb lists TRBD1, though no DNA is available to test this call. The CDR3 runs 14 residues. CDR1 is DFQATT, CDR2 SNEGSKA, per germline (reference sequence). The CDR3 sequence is CSARRDTGFYEQYF.

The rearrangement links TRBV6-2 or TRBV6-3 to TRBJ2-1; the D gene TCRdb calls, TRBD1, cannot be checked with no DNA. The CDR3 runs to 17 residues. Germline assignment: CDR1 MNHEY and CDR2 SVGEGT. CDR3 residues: CASSYSRRAFLRDEQFF.

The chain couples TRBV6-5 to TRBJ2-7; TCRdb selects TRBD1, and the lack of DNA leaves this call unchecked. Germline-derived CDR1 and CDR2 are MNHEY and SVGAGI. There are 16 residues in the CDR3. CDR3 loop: CASSSPLDPGVYEQYF.

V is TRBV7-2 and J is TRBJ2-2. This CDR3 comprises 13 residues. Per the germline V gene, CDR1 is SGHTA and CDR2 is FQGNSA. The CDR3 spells CASSFSTAGELFF.

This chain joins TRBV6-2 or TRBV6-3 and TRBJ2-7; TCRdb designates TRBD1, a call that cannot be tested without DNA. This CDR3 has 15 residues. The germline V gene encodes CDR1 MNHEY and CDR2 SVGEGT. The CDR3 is CASSYSDRYIYEQYF.

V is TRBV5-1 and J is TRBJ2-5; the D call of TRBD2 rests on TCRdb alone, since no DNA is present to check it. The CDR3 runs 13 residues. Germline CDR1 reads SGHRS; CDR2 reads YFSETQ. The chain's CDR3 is CASSLAAVETQYF.

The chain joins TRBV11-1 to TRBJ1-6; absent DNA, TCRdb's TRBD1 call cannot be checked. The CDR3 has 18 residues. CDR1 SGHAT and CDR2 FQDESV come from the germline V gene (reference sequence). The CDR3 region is CASSFSDAVDWGNSPLHF.